A single sample gave rise to the 2 T cell receptor beta chains below, sequenced in a study of OX40 agonist ivuxolimab in advanced cancers. Only in-frame clones appear in the TCRdb table, and some are missing; sequencing was by immunoSEQ multiplex PCR. This table holds around 18,000 clones, approximately 80% found once. Sequences were derived from CD4+ or CD8+ T cells sorted from blood, sampled in a trial of the OX40 agonist ivuxolimab. The receptors stem from an adult with an advanced solid tumor such as melanoma, head and neck, liver or kidney cancer.

This chain connects TRBV7-9 to TRBJ1-1; D is possibly TRBD1 (5 bases). V dropped 5 bases and J dropped 1 base, with 11 bases sitting between them. The CDR3 contains 14 residues. CDR1 and CDR2 from the germline V gene are SEHNR and FQNEAQ (reference sequence). Here the CDR3 reads CASSAWDGNTEAFF. Here the CDR3 DNA reads TGTGCCAGCAGCGCCTGGGACGGGAACACTGAAGCTTTCTTT.

V gene TRBV28 combines with J gene TRBJ2-1; 9 bases align to TRBD1. CDR3 length: 16 amino acids. Germline V gives CDR1 MDHEN, CDR2 SYDVKM. The ends lost 5 bases at V and 3 bases at J; junction bases unmatched: 8. The CDR3 reads CASSLPGQGHYNEQFF. The DNA of the CDR3 is TGTGCCAGCAGTCTCCCGGGACAGGGACACTACAATGAGCAGTTCTTC.